This TCR beta chain is from a study of blood T cell repertoires in COVID-19 (dated by TCRdb to the early 2020s). For the wider study: Samples covering the acute and convalescent phases of COVID-19 were provided by collaborators in the United States, Italy and Spain. Deeply sampled blood TCRbeta repertoires from subjects exposed to, actively infected with, or recovered from COVID-19 were included in the dataset. The sample metadata nearly always contained a de-identified subject ID, COVID-19 status, age in years and sex. HLA class I and class II types, where available, came from metadata supplied by the sample provider rather than from assay-based typing. Samples were obtained from the ongoing ImmuneRACE study (first 160 participants) and from roughly 1,300 subjects provided by 6 global collaborators. The prospective study material was composed of cDNA or gDNA derived from T cells, B-cell-depleted T cells, or PBMCs. The repertoires were made available in a free public database intended to serve as a resource for research on the immune response to SARS-CoV-2.

The CDR3 runs 16 amino acids, cysteine and phenylalanine included. This entry keeps only the CDR3 DNA: 48 bases, framed from base 1. V trim: 3 bases; J trim: 1 base; unmatched bases: 5. The germline V gene supplies CDR1 KGHSH and CDR2 LQKENI. The collaborating institutions used their own protocols to collect whole blood in K2EDTA tubes. For TCRbeta analysis, collaborators shipped samples in one of three forms: frozen whole blood, isolated PBMCs, or DNA extracted from either of those sample types. The immunoSEQ Assay, a bias-controlled multiplex PCR, was used to amplify TCRbeta CDR3 regions from genomic DNA. The paper's data handling went like this. The number of nucleated cells in each sample was estimated from the amplification of reference gene primers within the assay. Sequence reads were collapsed and filtered to measure the absolute abundance of every unique TCRbeta CDR3 rearrangement. For each sample, productive Simpson clonality was calculated by taking the square root of Simpson's diversity index across productive rearrangements. In TCRdb, the immuneACCESS table is reduced to in-frame sequences with V and J assigned. These tables do not hold every clone; where another copy was compared, an unresolved V gene accounts for under half, and the others remain unexplained. V, J and clone size are taken as reported in that table, and D and trimming were inferred from the DNA itself. This sample comprises under 150,000 clones, around four fifths of them detected only once. Roughly 25% of the sample belongs to the ten largest clones.

About this clone itself: This clone's antigen is unknown. Nothing much larger sits one base from this clone, and base qualities are not available.

The research as a whole found: The quantity of clinical and demographic metadata differed by source and by participant and was supplied without curation.

The sequenced sample was peripheral blood. The rearranged segments are TRBV18 and TRBJ1-2; TRBD1 aligns with 10 central bases. The clonotype comes from a human donor in a cohort sampled during active COVID-19. CDR3 loop: CASSPGQGILNYGYTF. The DNA reads as follows: TGTGCCAGCTCACCGGGACAGGGGATCCTTAACTATGGCTACACCTTC.